This T cell receptor (beta chain) is drawn from a study of blood T cells in healthy people across ages (dated by TCRdb to about 2015). Context from the whole study: Template switching captured roughly one uniquely barcoded TCR beta cDNA molecule per two T cells in model experiments. Using deep sequencing normalized with unique cDNA molecular identifiers, the study measured how TCR beta repertoire diversity changes with age. For two donors (one aged 18 to 29 and one aged 80 or older), the study analyzed two additional independent replicas of 1 million unique cDNA reads from the same blood draw. Donors of different ages were randomly distributed across sequencing lanes to avoid experimental bias. Donors were grouped into four age groups: young (average approximately 16 years), middle-aged (around 39), aged (roughly 67) and long-lived (just over 80). The paper as a whole reports these results and caveats: Because profiling used bulk unsorted PBMCs, naive and antigen-experienced compartments could not be compared conclusively. Because the CMV infection status of the donors was unknown, age-related changes in expanded clonotypes may potentially have been confounded. There was a strong correlation between observed TCR beta diversity and the percentage of naive T cells measured by flow cytometry. The long-lived group showed more naive CD4+ T cells, fewer expanded clones and increased TCR diversity than the aged group, suggesting age selection. Estimates of total diversity based on one million sequenced T cells were considered lower bounds and underestimates. Observed TCR beta diversity per million T cells fell roughly linearly with age, and a significant reduction was already apparent by age around 40.

V is shortened by 0 bases, J by 9 bases, and the region joining them spans 12 bases. Via the germline V gene (reference sequence), CDR1 is DFQATT and CDR2 SNEGSKA. The CDR3 spans 14 residues, from the cysteine through the phenylalanine. Here the CDR3 DNA is all that survives: 42 bases in frame from base 1. Receptor amplification or capture employed 5' RACE. Sequencing relied on an Illumina HiSeq 2500. A second roughly 7 to 12 cycle PCR used a sample-barcoded 5' primer and a J-beta primer mix. A template-switch 5' adaptor carrying 12 random nucleotides introduced a unique molecular identifier onto each TCR beta cDNA molecule. Each sample yielded at least 2.5 million CDR3-containing paired-end reads. First-strand cDNA was synthesized from all RNA with the Mint cDNA synthesis kit, primed by a TRBC-specific oligonucleotide. Following uracil-DNA glycosylase treatment, a first 18-cycle PCR with universal primers M1SS and BC2_uni_R was performed on all cDNA. The study's own analysis went as follows. For normalization, 1 million high-quality reads were randomly selected from each sample, with every read carrying a distinct molecular identifier. Reads sharing molecular identifiers were discarded rather than binned into consensus sequences. MiTCR, run with a Q25 quality threshold and the strictest error-elimination algorithm, handled CDR3 identification, clonotype clustering and error correction. A nonparametric unseen species model using Euler transformation provided a lower-bound estimate of total TCR beta diversity. TCRdb ran its own pipeline on the public reads, namely fastp trimming at Q25 and MiXCR clone calling, and kept in-frame beta chains. Merged by CDR3 protein, the rows form single entries marked with the most common genes and DNA. The authors' filters were not applied to this entry. The sample yields over 950,000 distinct CDR3 sequences; just over 50% were counted once. The ten largest clones take up about a fifth of the sample.

The donors were 40 or so Caucasian individuals from Russia, aged roughly 6 to 100 years, who were systemically healthy. Each donor gave ten milliliters of peripheral blood, collected into EDTA-treated Vacutainer tubes. Ficoll-Paque density-gradient centrifugation was used to isolate PBMCs, with at least 6 million per sample. Trizol reagent was used to extract total RNA from PBMCs, with at least 5 micrograms per sample. For every donor, flow cytometry on a PBMC aliquot measured the percentage of naive CD45RAhigh/CD27high T cells. In regard to this clonotype: The target of this receptor is not known. No base quality values were provided; no much bigger clone lies one nucleotide off.

The TCR comes from a woman aged 60-70 years in good health. The chain joins TRBV20-1 to TRBJ1-6; matching of 5 bases hints at TRBD1 as the D gene. Sample: blood. In nucleotides, the sequence is TGCAGTGCTAGAGACGGCGTGGGGGGTTCACCCCTCCACTTT. Translated, this gives CSARDGVGGSPLHF.